Presented here are 30 T cell receptor beta chains from one specimen sequenced in a study of cytomegalovirus exposure and HLA in healthy donors. PCR primers comprised 60 Vbeta and 13 Jbeta primers. Data came from immunoSEQ multiplex PCR; TCRdb stores just in-frame clones and leaves some out. The table includes over 120,000 clones, around 67% detected once. Source material: PBMCs. These receptors all come from a man between 18 and 29 years old in good health and CMV-seropositive.

This clone was detected only a few times. This chain joins TRBV15 and TRBJ2-2; TRBD2 matches at 9 bases. Germline values: CDR1 LNHNV, CDR2 YYDKDF (reference sequence). The CDR3 spans 18 residues. V lost 1 base, J lost 3 bases, and 9 bases stayed unmatched. CDR3 loop: CATSRARAGGPHTGELFF. The CDR3 DNA is TGTGCCACCAGCAGAGCCCGCGCGGGGGGGCCACACACCGGGGAGCTGTTTTTT. Full variable domain (rest looked up from reference TRBV15 and TRBJ2-2): DAMVIQNPRYQVTQFGKPVTLSCSQTLNHNVMYWYQQKSSQAPKLLFHYYDKDFNNEADTPDNFQSRRPNTSFCFLDIRSPGLGDTAMYLCATSRARAGGPHTGELFFGEGSRLTVL.

The V and J genes are TRBV9 and TRBJ2-1, with D tentatively TRBD2 (6 bases). Germline lookup yields CDR1 SGDLS and CDR2 YYNGEE. This CDR3 comprises 13 residues. Between the trimmed V and J ends, which lost 3 bases and 8 bases, there was a span of 12 bases. The CDR3 protein is CASSAGTAHEQFF. The CDR3 DNA reads as TGTGCCAGCAGCGCCGGGACTGCTCATGAGCAGTTCTTC.

The V and J genes are TRBV29-1 and TRBJ2-1, with D possibly matching TRBD2 (6 bases). Trimming shortened V by 6 bases and J by 7 bases, and 13 bases separated the two germline ends. Germline CDR1 SQVTM, CDR2 ANQGSEA. The CDR3 contains 12 residues. CDR3 residues: CSVLLRGNEQFF. The CDR3 nucleotides are TGCAGCGTCCTACTCCGGGGGAATGAGCAGTTCTTC.

A single count supports this clone. The V and J genes are TRBV9 and TRBJ2-4; 11 bases match TRBD1. This CDR3 contains 14 residues. CDR1 and CDR2 (germline): SGDLS, YYNGEE. After removal of 5 bases from V and 13 bases from J, the junction contained 11 bases not matched to a gene. CDR3 region: CASSPSGQGGVQYF. The CDR3 DNA reads TGTGCCAGCAGTCCCTCGGGACAGGGGGGTGTCCAGTACTTC.

The gene calls are TRBV19 and TRBJ1-5; D may be TRBD1 (5 bases). Trimming removed 5 bases from V and 2 bases from J, with 16 bases in between. Per germline, CDR1 LNHDA and CDR2 SQIVND (reference sequence). CDR3 length: 16 amino acids. The CDR3 DNA follows: TGTGCCAGTAGTGGCGGGGCGCGATCAGGCAATCAGCCCCAGCATTTT. Protein: CASSGGARSGNQPQHF.

This clone appeared a few times. The chain recombines TRBV9 with TRBJ2-1; D possibly corresponds to TRBD1 (6 bases). This CDR3 is 13 amino acids long. Germline V gene lookup returns CDR1 SGDLS and CDR2 YYNGEE. The ends were cut back, 3 bases at V and 4 bases at J, with 8 bases in the middle. As DNA, the CDR3 is TGTGCCAGCAGCGGGGACACGTACAATGAGCAGTTCTTC. It encodes CASSGDTYNEQFF.

This clone was observed a few times. V is TRBV7-9 and J is TRBJ1-1; 10 positions agree with TRBD1. Germline-derived CDR1 and CDR2 are SEHNR and FQNEAQ (reference sequence). The CDR3 sequence is 16 residues long. The ends lost 2 bases at V and 6 bases at J; junction bases unmatched: 9. DNA of the CDR3: TGTGCCAGCAGCTTACGGCAGGACAGGGGGGGCTCTGAAGCTTTCTTT. Translating gives CASSLRQDRGGSEAFF.

The rearrangement uses TRBV28 and TRBJ2-3, with D possibly being TRBD2 (5 bases). The CDR3 is 13 residues long. Germline V gene data show CDR1 as MDHEN and CDR2 as SYDVKM. Trimming shortened V by 8 bases and J by 3 bases, and 12 bases separated the two germline ends. The CDR3 DNA reads as TGTGCCAGCTCTAGCCCCCCTACAGATACGCAGTATTTT. Translated, it gives CASSSPPTDTQYF. Filled out from reference TRBV28 and TRBJ2-3, the complete variable domain reads DVKVTQSSRYLVKRTGEKVFLECVQDMDHENMFWYRQDPGLGLRLIYFSYDVKMKEKGDIPEGYSVSREKKERFSLILESASTNQTSMYLCASSSPPTDTQYFGPGTRLTVL.

As concerns this clone: Other DNA sequences in this specimen translate into the identical CDR3. The V and J genes are TRBV28 and TRBJ1-5; 11 nucleotides align to TRBD1. This CDR3 contains 16 residues. Germline V gene lookup returns CDR1 MDHEN and CDR2 SYDVKM. The ends lost 7 bases at V and 4 bases at J; junction bases unmatched: 9. The CDR3 DNA follows: TGTGCCAGCACCCGGGGGGGGACAGGGGGAAATCAGCCCCAGCATTTT. It yields the protein CASTRGGTGGNQPQHF.

The rearrangement links TRBV27 to TRBJ1-1, with 9 nucleotides matching TRBD1. After removal of 5 bases from V and 4 bases from J, the junction contained 5 bases not matched to a gene. The CDR3 is 14 amino acids. CDR1 and CDR2 (germline): MNHEY, SMNVEV (reference sequence). The CDR3 nucleotides are TGTGCCAGCAGTCTGGGGACAGGGCTCACTGAAGCTTTCTTT. Its protein product is CASSLGTGLTEAFF.

The chain joins TRBV19 to TRBJ1-2; no firm D call. The germline V gene has CDR1 LNHDA and CDR2 SQIVND (reference sequence). This CDR3 comprises 12 residues. V gave up 11 bases and J gave up 3 bases, with 13 bases separating them. The CDR3, as DNA: TGTGCCCTTGTCCGTGGCCACTATGGCTACACCTTC. Its translation is CALVRGHYGYTF.

The genes are TRBV7-2 and TRBJ2-1; 11 nucleotides match TRBD2. The CDR3 is 14 amino acids. The J segment lost 9 bases and the V segment lost 2 bases, leaving 3 bases of the junction unmatched. CDR1 SGHTA and CDR2 FQGNSA come from the germline V gene. CDR3 sequence (DNA): TGTGCCAGCAGCTTATACCTAGCGGGAGGTGAGCAGTTCTTC. Translating gives CASSLYLAGGEQFF.

This rearrangement joins TRBV7-9 to TRBJ2-3; 11 positions match TRBD2. The CDR3 has 14 amino acids. CDR1 and CDR2 (germline): SEHNR, FQNEAQ (reference sequence). V shed 8 bases, J shed 3 bases, and the junction held 4 bases outside the gene matches. The CDR3 loop reads CASRLAGTTDTQYF. The CDR3 region has the DNA TGTGCCAGCCGACTAGCGGGGACGACAGATACGCAGTATTTT.

This clone was observed a few times. V is TRBV30 and J is TRBJ2-5; possibly TRBD1 for D (5 bases). Per germline, CDR1 GTSNPN and CDR2 SVGIG (reference sequence). This CDR3 contains 11 residues. Trimming removed 4 bases from V and 5 bases from J, with 8 bases in between. CDR3 in amino acids: CAWTPGETQYF. The CDR3 DNA sequence: TGTGCCTGGACCCCAGGGGAGACCCAGTACTTC.

This clone turned up a few times. This rearrangement joins TRBV5-8 to TRBJ2-7; 9 positions agree with TRBD1. V gave up 4 bases and J gave up 5 bases; unmatched junction bases: 7. The CDR3 totals 14 residues. Germline CDR1 and CDR2: SGHTS and YDEGEE. This CDR3 reads CASSRDRVYDEQYF. Written as DNA, the CDR3 is TGTGCCAGCAGCCGGGACAGGGTATATGACGAGCAGTACTTC.

The rearrangement links TRBV5-3 to TRBJ1-5; 8 positions match TRBD1. TRBV5-3 counts as an open reading frame of uncertain function. With V trimmed by 4 bases and J by 6 bases, 12 bases remained unmatched. The CDR3 is 16 amino acids. CDR3 DNA sequence: TGTGCCAGAAGCCTCCGGACAGGGACGTATTCTCAGCCCCAGCATTTT. It is translated as CARSLRTGTYSQPQHF.

This chain links TRBV7-9 with TRBJ2-7; weak D call: TRBD1 (6 bases). Germline V gene sequence: CDR1 SEHNR, CDR2 FQNEAQ (reference sequence). The CDR3 runs 13 residues. Trimming stripped 4 bases from V and 3 bases from J, with 10 bases between. The CDR3 nucleotides are TGTGCCAGCAGCTCCTGGGACATCTACGAGCAGTACTTC. Its translation is CASSSWDIYEQYF.

The genes are TRBV28 and TRBJ1-4, with 7 nucleotides matching TRBD1. J was trimmed by 3 bases and V by 7 bases; bases with no gene match: 5. The CDR3 spans 14 residues. Germline V gene sequence: CDR1 MDHEN, CDR2 SYDVKM. The CDR3 reads CASIEGASNEKLFF. The DNA of the CDR3 is TGTGCCAGCATCGAGGGGGCCTCTAATGAAAAACTGTTTTTT.

The rearrangement joins TRBV9 to TRBJ2-1, with 8 bases fitting TRBD2. V lost 4 bases, J lost 10 bases, and 10 bases stayed unmatched. The CDR3 is 14 residues long. Germline assignment: CDR1 SGDLS and CDR2 YYNGEE. CDR3 bases: TGTGCCAGCAGCCTCCCGGGACTAGGGACGGAGCAGTTCTTC. It is translated as CASSLPGLGTEQFF.

This chain uses TRBV4-3 with TRBJ2-2; TRBD2 is a possible D gene (6 bases). In germline, CDR1 is LGHNA, CDR2 YSLEER. CDR3 length: 17 residues. The V gene lost 3 bases and the J gene lost 1 base, with 15 bases spanning the gap. This chain's CDR3 is CASSHFPGTENTGELFF. Here the CDR3 DNA reads TGCGCCAGCAGCCATTTCCCCGGGACTGAGAACACCGGGGAGCTGTTTTTT.

The chain is built from TRBV20-1 and TRBJ1-2, with D possibly matching TRBD1 (6 bases). Per the germline V gene, CDR1 is DFQATT and CDR2 is SNEGSKA (reference sequence). V lost 6 bases to trimming and J lost 7 bases, with 12 bases between them. The length of the CDR3 is 11 residues. CDR3: CSATGPGGYTF. The DNA for the CDR3 is TGCAGTGCCACAGGGCCCGGTGGCTACACCTTC.

The V and J genes are TRBV9 and TRBJ2-3, with 8 nucleotides matching TRBD2. V was pared by 0 bases and J by 6 bases, with 6 bases of the junction left unmatched. This CDR3 is 15 amino acids long. The germline gives CDR1 SGDLS, CDR2 YYNGEE. CDR3 protein: CASSVEAGAGDTQYF. The DNA of the CDR3 is TGTGCCAGCAGCGTAGAAGCGGGGGCCGGGGATACGCAGTATTTT.

The chain carries TRBV2 and TRBJ2-3; 8 nucleotides agree with TRBD1. V lost 9 bases to trimming and J lost 1 base; unmatched junction nucleotides: 9. This CDR3 region has 15 residues. Per the germline V gene, CDR1 is SNHLY and CDR2 is FYNNEI. The DNA of the CDR3 is TGTGCCAGAGACACCAGGGGGCGAGGCACAGATACGCAGTATTTT. It is translated as CARDTRGRGTDTQYF.

This chain joins TRBV6-6 and TRBJ2-7, with 9 bases fitting TRBD2. V dropped 6 bases and J dropped 3; count of bases not matched to a gene: 3. CDR1 MNHNY and CDR2 SVGAGI come from the germline V gene (reference sequence). The CDR3 is 13 amino acids. CDR3 protein: CASSRTSVYEQYF. As DNA, the CDR3 is TGTGCCAGCAGCCGGACTAGCGTCTACGAGCAGTACTTC.

The sample holds a few counts of this clone. The V and J genes are TRBV6-6 and TRBJ2-7; the D gene is possibly TRBD2 (7 bases). This CDR3 has 15 amino acids. V was pared by 7 bases and J by 4 bases, with 20 bases between. Germline assignment: CDR1 MNHNY and CDR2 SVGAGI (reference sequence). This chain's CDR3 is CASILGPGGGYEQYF. The CDR3 bases are TGTGCCAGCATCTTAGGGCCGGGGGGCGGGTACGAGCAGTACTTC.

For the CDR3, the DNA is TGTGCCAGCAGTTACCGTCGGGAGGACTATGGCTACACCTTC. It is translated as CASSYRREDYGYTF. The chain has TRBV6-5 and TRBJ1-2; D not certain. V dropped 2 bases and J dropped 3 bases, with 10 bases sitting between them. This CDR3 contains 14 residues. Germline CDR1 MNHEY, CDR2 SVGAGI.

The rearrangement uses TRBV5-1 and TRBJ1-2; 10 bases agree with TRBD1. Germline V gene data show CDR1 as SGHRS and CDR2 as YFSETQ. This CDR3 has 15 residues. After removal of 4 bases from V and 8 bases from J, the junction contained 11 bases not matched to a gene. The CDR3 is CASSRTGGNKNGYTF. DNA of the CDR3: TGCGCCAGCAGCCGGACAGGGGGAAACAAAAACGGCTACACCTTC.

The CDR3 here is CASSLALALQETQYF. The DNA of the CDR3 is TGCGCCAGCAGCTTGGCCTTAGCGCTACAAGAGACCCAGTACTTC. The chain uses TRBV5-1 and TRBJ2-5; D is possibly TRBD2 (5 bases). Germline loops: CDR1 SGHRS, CDR2 YFSETQ. The length of the CDR3 is 15 residues. Trimming left V 0 bases short and J 2 bases short, with 11 bases between.

The rearrangement uses TRBV5-1 and TRBJ1-6, with D possibly matching TRBD1 (6 bases). The CDR3 has 15 amino acids. The germline V and J ends were trimmed by 4 bases and 0 bases, with 8 bases remaining between them. The germline V gene encodes CDR1 SGHRS and CDR2 YFSETQ. The CDR3 nucleotides are TGCGCCAGCAGCAGGACAGTCTCCTATAATTCACCCCTCCACTTT. Translated: CASSRTVSYNSPLHF.

In this sample, this clone turned up a few times. This chain links TRBV6-5 with TRBJ2-4; a possible D gene is TRBD2 (5 bases). The ends were cut back, 9 bases at V and 1 base at J, with 10 bases in the middle. From germline, CDR1 is MNHEY and CDR2 SVGAGI. The CDR3 sequence is 13 residues long. The CDR3 DNA follows: TGTGCCAGTGCGGGCAGGGCCAAAAACATTCAGTACTTC. Amino acids: CASAGRAKNIQYF.